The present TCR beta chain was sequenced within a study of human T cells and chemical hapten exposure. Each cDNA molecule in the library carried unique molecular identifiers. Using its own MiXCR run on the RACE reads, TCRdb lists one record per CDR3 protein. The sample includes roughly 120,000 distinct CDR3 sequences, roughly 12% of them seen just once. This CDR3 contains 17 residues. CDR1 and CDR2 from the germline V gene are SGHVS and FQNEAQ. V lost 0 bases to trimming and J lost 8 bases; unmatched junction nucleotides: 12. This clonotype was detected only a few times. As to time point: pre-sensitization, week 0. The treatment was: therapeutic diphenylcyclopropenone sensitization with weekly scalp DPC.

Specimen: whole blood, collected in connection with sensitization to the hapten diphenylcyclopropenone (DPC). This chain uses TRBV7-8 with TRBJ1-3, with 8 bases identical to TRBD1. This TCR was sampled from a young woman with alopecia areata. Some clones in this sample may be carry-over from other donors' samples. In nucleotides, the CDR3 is TGTGCCAGCAGCTTAGCGCGATCCTGGACAGGGCGAGACACCATATATTTT. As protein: CASSLARSWTGRDTIYF.